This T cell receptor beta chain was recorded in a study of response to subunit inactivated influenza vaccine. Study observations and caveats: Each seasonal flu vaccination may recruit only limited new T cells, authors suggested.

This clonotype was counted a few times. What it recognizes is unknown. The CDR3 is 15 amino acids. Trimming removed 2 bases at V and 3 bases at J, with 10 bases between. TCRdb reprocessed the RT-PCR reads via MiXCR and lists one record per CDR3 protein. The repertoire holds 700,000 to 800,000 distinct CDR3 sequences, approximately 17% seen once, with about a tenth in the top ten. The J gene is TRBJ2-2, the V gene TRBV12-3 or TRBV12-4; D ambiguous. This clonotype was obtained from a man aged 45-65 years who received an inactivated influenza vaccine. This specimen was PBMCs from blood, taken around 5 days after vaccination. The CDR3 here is CASSLTKLDTGELFF. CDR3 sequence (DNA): TGTGCCAGCAGTTTAACTAAGTTGGACACCGGGGAGCTGTTTTTT.